These 19 T cell receptor beta chains originate from one sample sequenced in a study of blood T cell repertoires in COVID-19. The protocol was immunoSEQ multiplex PCR, while the TCRdb copy is restricted to in-frame clones and leaves out a portion. Of just under 55,000 clones listed, approximately 91% are singletons. Sequencing was done on a sample of peripheral blood. These receptors were collected from a man between 50 and 59 years old with acute or convalescent COVID-19.

This sequence joins TRBV6-5 and TRBJ1-1; a possible D gene is TRBD1 (5 bases). Trimming left V 6 bases short and J 3 bases short, with 14 bases between. CDR3 length equals 14 residues. Germline CDR1 MNHEY, CDR2 SVGAGI. CDR3: CASSPAGGDTEAFF. CDR3 coding DNA: TGTGCCAGCAGCCCGGCCGGGGGGGACACTGAAGCTTTCTTT.

In its sample, this clone was seen once. The gene calls are TRBV6-5 and TRBJ2-7, with 7 bases identical to TRBD1. Germline values: CDR1 MNHEY, CDR2 SVGAGI. V shed 6 bases and J 3 bases; nucleotides not matched to a gene: 11. This CDR3 has 15 residues. The CDR3 here is CASSLTGRWVYEQYF. As DNA, the CDR3 is TGTGCCAGCAGCCTGACAGGGAGATGGGTCTACGAGCAGTACTTC.

CDR3 region: CAWGLGGPTLYGYTF. The CDR3 region has the DNA TGTGCCTGGGGCCTCGGGGGGCCGACCCTCTATGGCTACACCTTC. The chain uses TRBV30 and TRBJ1-2; tentatively, D is TRBD1 (6 bases). The CDR3 extends over 15 amino acids. The germline V gene encodes CDR1 GTSNPN and CDR2 SVGIG (reference sequence). V lost 5 bases to trimming and J lost 4 bases, with 20 bases between them.

The rearrangement uses TRBV5-1 and TRBJ2-7; D possibly corresponds to TRBD2 (6 bases). Germline V gene lookup returns CDR1 SGHRS and CDR2 YFSETQ. There are 14 residues in the CDR3. Trimming removed 6 bases from V and 6 bases from J, with 19 bases in between. The CDR3 sequence: CASTQNSGLGEQYF. The CDR3 DNA is TGCGCCAGCACCCAAAACAGCGGGCTGGGCGAGCAGTACTTC. Together with reference TRBV5-1 and TRBJ2-7, the CDR3 gives the full variable domain: KAGVTQTPRYLIKTRGQQVTLSCSPISGHRSVSWYQQTPGQGLQFLFEYFSETQRNKGNFPGRFSGRQFSNSRSEMNVSTLELGDSALYLCASTQNSGLGEQYFGPGTRLTVT.

The chain combines TRBV19 with TRBJ2-2, with 7 bases identical to TRBD1. The CDR3 runs 14 residues. Germline CDR1 LNHDA, CDR2 SQIVND (reference sequence). With 5 bases clipped from V and 4 bases from J, the junction kept 4 bases outside the gene matches. CDR3 residues: CASSPGQFTGELFF. CDR3 DNA sequence: TGTGCCAGTAGTCCGGGACAGTTCACCGGGGAGCTGTTTTTT.

The V gene is TRBV7-9, the J gene TRBJ2-2; maybe TRBD1 (5 bases). V gave up 5 bases and J gave up 5 bases, with 12 bases separating them. The CDR3 extends over 14 amino acids. Germline CDR1 reads SEHNR; CDR2 reads FQNEAQ (reference sequence). CDR3 sequence reads: CASSQTTGTGELFF. CDR3 DNA sequence: TGTGCCAGCAGCCAAACAACAGGTACCGGGGAGCTGTTTTTT. The full variable domain, in which reference TRBV7-9 and TRBJ2-2 provide the parts outside the CDR3, is DTGVSQNPRHKITKRGQNVTFRCDPISEHNRLYWYRQTLGQGPEFLTYFQNEAQLEKSRLLSDRFSAERPKGSFSTLEIQRTEQGDSAMYLCASSQTTGTGELFFGEGSRLTVL.

This rearrangement joins TRBV5-1 to TRBJ2-7; maybe TRBD1 (5 bases). There are 12 residues in the CDR3. Germline V lookup: CDR1 SGHRS, CDR2 YFSETQ. Trimming removed 6 bases from V and 2 bases from J, with 9 bases in between. CDR3 DNA: TGCGCCAGCACGGACACAACCTACGAGCAGTACTTC. It translates to CASTDTTYEQYF. The whole variable domain, remainder taken from reference TRBV5-1 and TRBJ2-7, is KAGVTQTPRYLIKTRGQQVTLSCSPISGHRSVSWYQQTPGQGLQFLFEYFSETQRNKGNFPGRFSGRQFSNSRSEMNVSTLELGDSALYLCASTDTTYEQYFGPGTRLTVT.

This clone has a single count. The chain has TRBV12-3 or TRBV12-4 and TRBJ2-3; tentatively, D is TRBD2 (6 bases). This CDR3 has 13 amino acids. CDR3 coding DNA: TGTGCAGTAGGGACTCTAACCACAGATACGCAGTATTTT. Encoded protein: CAVGTLTTDTQYF.

The chain joins TRBV18 to TRBJ2-5; D is possibly TRBD1 (6 bases). Germline CDR1 and CDR2: KGHSH and LQKENI. The CDR3 is made up of 13 amino acids. V dropped 4 bases and J dropped 5 bases, with 11 bases sitting between them. The CDR3 DNA reads TGTGCCAGCTCACTTTACAGGGAGGAGACCCAGTACTTC. It specifies CASSLYREETQYF.

The chain links TRBV6-5 to TRBJ2-5, with D perhaps TRBD2 (7 bases). The germline CDR1 and CDR2 sequences are MNHEY and SVGAGI. CDR3 length: 15 amino acids. V lost 5 bases, J lost 5 bases, and 18 bases lay in between. For the CDR3, the DNA is TGTGCCAGCAGTCCAAGATGGGGGGGCGCGGAGACCCAGTACTTC. Protein: CASSPRWGGAETQYF.

J is TRBJ2-5 and V is TRBV5-1, with TRBD2 matching 10 bases. This CDR3 has 15 amino acids. V trimming: 0 bases; J trimming: 4 bases; junction bases outside the gene matches: 3. Looked up from germline, CDR1 is SGHRS and CDR2 is YFSETQ. Here the CDR3 reads CASSLAKRGGETQYF. CDR3 DNA sequence: TGCGCCAGCAGCTTGGCGAAGCGGGGGGGAGAGACCCAGTACTTC. The whole variable domain, filled in from reference TRBV5-1 and TRBJ2-5, reads KAGVTQTPRYLIKTRGQQVTLSCSPISGHRSVSWYQQTPGQGLQFLFEYFSETQRNKGNFPGRFSGRQFSNSRSEMNVSTLELGDSALYLCASSLAKRGGETQYFGPGTRLLVL.

V usage is TRBV7-7 and J usage is TRBJ2-7, with TRBD2 identical over 12 bases. The germline CDR1 and CDR2 sequences are SSHAT and FNYEAQ (reference sequence). J gave up 7 bases and V 1 base, and 5 bases lay outside the gene matches. The CDR3 is made up of 15 amino acids. Here the CDR3 reads CASSLGLAGDGEQYF. The CDR3 DNA reads TGTGCCAGCAGCTTAGGACTAGCGGGAGACGGGGAGCAGTACTTC.

This chain uses TRBV12-3 or TRBV12-4 with TRBJ1-1; unclear D gene. The CDR3 is 10 amino acids. The chain's CDR3 is CAEGNTEAFF. The CDR3 DNA is TGTGCTGAGGGGAACACTGAAGCTTTCTTT.

This chain links TRBV7-2 with TRBJ2-7, with 9 bases that match TRBD2. The ends lost 3 bases at V and 4 bases at J; junction bases unmatched: 10. The CDR3 has 16 residues. Germline CDR1 reads SGHTA; CDR2 reads FQGNSA. This chain's CDR3 is CASSLVAGATFYEQYF. CDR3 coding DNA: TGTGCCAGCAGCTTGGTAGCGGGAGCTACCTTTTACGAGCAGTACTTC.

The V call is TRBV5-6, the J call TRBJ2-2; no firm D call. Germline V gene data show CDR1 as SGHDT and CDR2 as YYEEEE. Trimming removed 2 bases from V and 3 bases from J, with 14 bases in between. The CDR3 spans 16 residues. In DNA, the CDR3 is TGTGCCAGCAGCTTTACCCAGGCGTCCTACACCGGGGAGCTGTTTTTT. Amino acid sequence: CASSFTQASYTGELFF.

CDR3 sequence (DNA): TGCGCCAGCAGCTCCACAGGGGACCGTGAAAAACTGTTTTTT. This encodes CASSSTGDREKLFF. The rearrangement links TRBV5-1 to TRBJ1-4; 7 bases fit TRBD1. Looked up from germline, CDR1 is SGHRS and CDR2 is YFSETQ. J gave up 7 bases and V 3 bases, and 6 bases lay outside the gene matches. CDR3 length equals 14 residues.

This clone was seen once. The rearrangement joins TRBV9 to TRBJ1-2; the match to TRBD1 covers 7 bases. This CDR3 has 16 residues. With 3 bases clipped from V and 4 bases from J, the junction kept 12 bases outside the gene matches. CDR1 and CDR2 from the germline V gene are SGDLS and YYNGEE. The CDR3 reads CASSARDSPDSYGYTF. The CDR3 DNA is TGTGCCAGCAGCGCCCGGGACAGCCCTGATTCCTATGGCTACACCTTC.

The V call is TRBV19, the J call TRBJ2-5; perhaps TRBD1 as D (5 bases). The V end was cut by 4 bases, the J end by 1 base, with 10 bases between. The CDR3 is 14 amino acids. Looked up from germline, CDR1 is LNHDA and CDR2 is SQIVND (reference sequence). CDR3 sequence: CASSTRQTQETQYF. The CDR3 coding sequence is TGTGCCAGTAGTACCCGACAGACCCAAGAGACCCAGTACTTC. Full variable domain (outside the CDR3, taken from reference TRBV19 and TRBJ2-5): DGGITQSPKYLFRKEGQNVTLSCEQNLNHDAMYWYRQDPGQGLRLIYYSQIVNDFQKGDIAEGYSVSREKKESFPLTVTSAQKNPTAFYLCASSTRQTQETQYFGPGTRLLVL.

This chain uses TRBV10-3 with TRBJ1-2, with 7 nucleotides matching TRBD1. Germline V gene sequence: CDR1 ENHRY, CDR2 SYGVKD. V shed 2 bases, J shed 0 bases, and the junction held 3 bases outside the gene matches. The CDR3 extends over 15 amino acids. The CDR3: CAISETGQTNYGYTF. CDR3 coding DNA: TGTGCCATCAGTGAGACGGGACAGACTAACTATGGCTACACCTTC.